These T cell receptor beta chains were read from a single sample in a study of T cells in Graves' hyperthyroidism and ophthalmopathy. TCRdb re-called the multiplex PCR reads through MiXCR, storing one row per CDR3 protein. In the table there are roughly 650,000 distinct CDR3 sequences, approximately 16% of which are singletons. Sample: blood. These TCRs come from a woman in her forties with Graves' ophthalmopathy. The CDR3 runs from the conserved cysteine through the conserved F or W. The D gene is left open where the match is weak. Size is omitted from some rows. Given values are once, few, many or a class for expanded clones.

v_gene,j_gene,len,d_gene,abundance,CDR3aa,CDR3nt
TRBV2,TRBJ1-1,15,NA,NA,CASSEYRQYVSEAFF,TGTGCCAGCAGTGAATATAGACAGTACGTCAGTGAAGCTTTCTTT
TRBV7-2,TRBJ2-7,15,TRBD2,few,CASSLAASGVYEQYF,TGTGCCAGCAGCTTAGCGGCTAGCGGGGTCTACGAGCAGTACTTC
TRBV12-3/TRBV12-4,TRBJ1-5,15,NA,NA,CASSLGGAENQPQHF,TGTGCCAGCAGTTTAGGGGGTGCGGAGAATCAGCCCCAGCATTTT
TRBV6-2/TRBV6-3,TRBJ2-7,15,NA,many,CASSHTPDRLREQYF,TGTGCCAGCAGTCACACCCCCGACAGGTTACGTGAGCAGTACTTC
TRBV18,TRBJ1-2,14,NA,many,CASSPSALDYGYTF,TGTGCCAGCTCACCTTCCGCTCTGGACTATGGCTACACCTTC
TRBV18,TRBJ1-5,15,NA,many,CASSPTGGQNQPQHF,TGTGCCAGCTCACCTACCGGGGGGCAAAATCAGCCCCAGCATTTT
TRBV11-2,TRBJ2-1,13,TRBD1,many,CASSPGRGNEQFF,TGTGCCAGCAGCCCTGGCAGGGGGAATGAGCAGTTCTTC
TRBV20-1,TRBJ1-1,12,TRBD1,few,CSASPQGAEAFF,TGCAGTGCTAGCCCTCAGGGGGCTGAAGCTTTCTTT
TRBV28,TRBJ2-7,15,TRBD1,NA,CASSSEGQGVSEQYF,TGTGCCAGCAGTTCGGAGGGACAGGGCGTGTCCGAGCAGTACTTC
TRBV16,TRBJ1-2,13,NA,many,CASSPGSNYGYTF,TGTGCCAGCAGTCCGGGGTCGAACTATGGCTACACCTTC
TRBV18,TRBJ1-5,19,NA,NA,CASSPWPPPEGFSNQPQHF,TGTGCCAGCTCACCTTGGCCCCCACCAGAGGGTTTTAGCAATCAGCCCCAGCATTTT
TRBV11-3,TRBJ2-1,17,TRBD2,NA,CASSLEGTSGDYNEQFF,TGTGCCAGCAGCTTAGAGGGGACTAGCGGAGACTACAATGAGCAGTTCTTC